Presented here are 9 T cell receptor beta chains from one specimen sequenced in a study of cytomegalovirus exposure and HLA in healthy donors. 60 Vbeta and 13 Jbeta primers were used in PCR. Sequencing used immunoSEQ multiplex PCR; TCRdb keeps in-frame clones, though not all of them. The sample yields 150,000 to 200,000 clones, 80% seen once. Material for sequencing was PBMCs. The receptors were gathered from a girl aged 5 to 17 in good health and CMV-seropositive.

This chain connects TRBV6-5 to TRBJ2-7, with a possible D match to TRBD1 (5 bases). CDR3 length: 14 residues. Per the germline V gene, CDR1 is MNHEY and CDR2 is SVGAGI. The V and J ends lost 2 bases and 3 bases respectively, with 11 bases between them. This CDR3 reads CASSYQDKVYEQYF. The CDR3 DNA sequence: TGTGCCAGCAGTTACCAGGACAAAGTCTACGAGCAGTACTTC.

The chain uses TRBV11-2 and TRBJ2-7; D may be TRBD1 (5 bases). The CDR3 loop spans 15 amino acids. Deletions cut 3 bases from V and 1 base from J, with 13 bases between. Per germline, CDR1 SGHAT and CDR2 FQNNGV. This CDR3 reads CASSFRAGSSYEQYF. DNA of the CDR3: TGTGCCAGCAGCTTTCGGGCAGGGTCTTCCTACGAGCAGTACTTC. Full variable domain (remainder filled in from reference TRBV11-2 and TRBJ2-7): EAGVAQSPRYKIIEKRQSVAFWCNPISGHATLYWYQQILGQGPKLLIQFQNNGVVDDSQLPKDRFSAERLKGVDSTLKIQPAKLEDSAVYLCASSFRAGSSYEQYFGPGTRLTVT.

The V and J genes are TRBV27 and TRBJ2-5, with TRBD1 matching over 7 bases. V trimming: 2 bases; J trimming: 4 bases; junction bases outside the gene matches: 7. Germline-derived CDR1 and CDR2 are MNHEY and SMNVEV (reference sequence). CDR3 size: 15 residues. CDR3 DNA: TGTGCCAGCAGTTTAAGTGAGGGGGCGGCAGAGACCCAGTACTTC. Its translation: CASSLSEGAAETQYF.

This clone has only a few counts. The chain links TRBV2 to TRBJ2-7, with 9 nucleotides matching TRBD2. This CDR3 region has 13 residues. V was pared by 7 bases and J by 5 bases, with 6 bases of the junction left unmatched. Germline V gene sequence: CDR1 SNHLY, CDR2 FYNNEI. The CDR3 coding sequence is TGTGCCAGCAAAGATAGCGGGAGCCACGAGCAGTACTTC. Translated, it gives CASKDSGSHEQYF.

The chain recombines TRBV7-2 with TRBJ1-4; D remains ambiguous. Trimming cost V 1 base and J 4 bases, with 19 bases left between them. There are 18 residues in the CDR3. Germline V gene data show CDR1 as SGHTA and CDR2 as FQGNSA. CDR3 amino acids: CASSLEARGASCNEKLFF. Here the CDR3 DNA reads TGTGCCAGCAGCTTAGAGGCCCGGGGAGCCTCCTGTAATGAAAAACTGTTTTTT.

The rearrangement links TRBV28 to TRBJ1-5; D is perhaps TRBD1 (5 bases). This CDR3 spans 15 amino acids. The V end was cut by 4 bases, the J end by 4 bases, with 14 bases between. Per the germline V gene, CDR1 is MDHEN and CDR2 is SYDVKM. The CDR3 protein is CASSSDSRANQPQHF. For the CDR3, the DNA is TGTGCCAGCAGTTCCGACAGTAGAGCTAATCAGCCCCAGCATTTT. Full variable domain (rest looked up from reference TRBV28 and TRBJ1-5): DVKVTQSSRYLVKRTGEKVFLECVQDMDHENMFWYRQDPGLGLRLIYFSYDVKMKEKGDIPEGYSVSREKKERFSLILESASTNQTSMYLCASSSDSRANQPQHFGDGTRLSIL.

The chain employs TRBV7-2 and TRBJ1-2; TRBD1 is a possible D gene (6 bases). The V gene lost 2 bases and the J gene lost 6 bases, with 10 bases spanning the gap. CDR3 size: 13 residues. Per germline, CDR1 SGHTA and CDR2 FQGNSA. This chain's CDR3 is CASSLSRTDGYTF. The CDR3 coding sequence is TGTGCCAGCAGCTTAAGCAGGACAGATGGCTACACCTTC.

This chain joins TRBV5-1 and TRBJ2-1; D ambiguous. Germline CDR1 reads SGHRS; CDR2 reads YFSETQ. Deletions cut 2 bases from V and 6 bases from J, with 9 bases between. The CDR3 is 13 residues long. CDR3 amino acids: CASSLARANEQFF. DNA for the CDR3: TGCGCCAGCAGCTTAGCCCGCGCCAATGAGCAGTTCTTC.

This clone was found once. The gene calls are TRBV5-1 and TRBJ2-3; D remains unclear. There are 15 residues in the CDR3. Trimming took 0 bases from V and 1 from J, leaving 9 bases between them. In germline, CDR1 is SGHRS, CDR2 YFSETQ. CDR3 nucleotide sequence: TGCGCCAGCAGCTTGGAGACAACCCGCACAGATACGCAGTATTTT. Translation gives CASSLETTRTDTQYF.